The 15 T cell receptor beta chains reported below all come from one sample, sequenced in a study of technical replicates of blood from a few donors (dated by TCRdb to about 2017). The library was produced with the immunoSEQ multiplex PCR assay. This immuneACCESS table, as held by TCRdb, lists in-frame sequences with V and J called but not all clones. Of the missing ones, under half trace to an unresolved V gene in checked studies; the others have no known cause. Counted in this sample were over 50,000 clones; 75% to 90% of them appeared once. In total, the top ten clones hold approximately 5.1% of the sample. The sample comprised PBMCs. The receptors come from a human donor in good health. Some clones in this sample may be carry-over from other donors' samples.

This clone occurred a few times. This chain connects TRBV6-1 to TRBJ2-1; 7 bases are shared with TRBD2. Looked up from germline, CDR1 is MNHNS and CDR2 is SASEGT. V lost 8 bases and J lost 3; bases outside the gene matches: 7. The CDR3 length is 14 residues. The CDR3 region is CASGSGTNYNEQFF. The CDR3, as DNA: TGTGCCAGCGGATCTGGGACTAACTACAATGAGCAGTTCTTC.

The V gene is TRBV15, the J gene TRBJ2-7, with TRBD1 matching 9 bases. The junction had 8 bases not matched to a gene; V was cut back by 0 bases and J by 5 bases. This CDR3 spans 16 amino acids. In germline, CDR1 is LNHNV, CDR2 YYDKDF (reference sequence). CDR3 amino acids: CATSRDSGTGSDEQYF. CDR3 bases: TGTGCCACCAGCAGAGATTCCGGGACAGGGAGCGACGAGCAGTACTTC.

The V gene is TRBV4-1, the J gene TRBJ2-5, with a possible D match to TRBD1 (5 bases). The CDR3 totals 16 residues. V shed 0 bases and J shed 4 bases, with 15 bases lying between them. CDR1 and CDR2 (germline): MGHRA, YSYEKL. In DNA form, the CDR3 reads TGCGCCAGCAGCCAAGAAGGCCTTAGTGGGGCAGAGACCCAGTACTTC. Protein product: CASSQEGLSGAETQYF.

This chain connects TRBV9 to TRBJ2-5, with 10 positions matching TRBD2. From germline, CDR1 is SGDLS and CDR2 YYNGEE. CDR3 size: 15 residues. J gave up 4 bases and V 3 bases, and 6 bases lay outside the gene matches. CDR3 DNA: TGTGCCAGCAGCGATTCTAGCGGGAGTGCAGAGACCCAGTACTTC. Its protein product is CASSDSSGSAETQYF.

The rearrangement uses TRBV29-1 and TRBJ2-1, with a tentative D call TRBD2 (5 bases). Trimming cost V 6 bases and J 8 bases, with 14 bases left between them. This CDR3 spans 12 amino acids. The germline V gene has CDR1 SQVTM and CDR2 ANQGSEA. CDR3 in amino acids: CSVEAGKDEQFF. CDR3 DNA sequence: TGCAGCGTGGAGGCCGGGAAGGATGAGCAGTTCTTC.

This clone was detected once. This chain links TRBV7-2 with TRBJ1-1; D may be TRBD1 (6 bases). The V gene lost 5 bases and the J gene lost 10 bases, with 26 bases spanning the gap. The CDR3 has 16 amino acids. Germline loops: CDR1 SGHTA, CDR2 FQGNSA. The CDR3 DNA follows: TGTGCCAGCAGCCCTCCGGACAGCAAGGGTGCGTGGGTAGCTTTCTTT. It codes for CASSPPDSKGAWVAFF.

The CDR3 loop is CASRDRASYGYTF. The CDR3 nucleotides read TGTGCCAGCAGGGACAGGGCGAGCTATGGCTACACCTTC. V usage is TRBV7-3 and J usage is TRBJ1-2; 8 bases map to TRBD1. Germline CDR1 is SGHTA and CDR2 is FQGTGA. J lost 4 bases, V lost 6 bases, and 4 bases had no gene match. The CDR3 has 13 residues.

The CDR3 DNA is TGTGCCAGCACCCCTAGTGCTTTCTTT. It specifies CASTPSAFF. The V and J genes are TRBV5-6 and TRBJ1-1; D is unresolved. Between the trimmed V and J ends, which lost 6 bases and 11 bases, there was a span of 8 bases. This CDR3 has 9 amino acids. The V gene's germline CDR1 is SGHDT and CDR2 YYEEEE.

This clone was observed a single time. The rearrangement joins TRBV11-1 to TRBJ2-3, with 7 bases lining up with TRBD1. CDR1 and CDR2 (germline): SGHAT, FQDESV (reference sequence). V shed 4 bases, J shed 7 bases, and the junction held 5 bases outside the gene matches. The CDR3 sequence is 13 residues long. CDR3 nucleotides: TGTGCCAGCAGCTACGACAGGGCTAATACGCAGTATTTT. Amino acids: CASSYDRANTQYF.

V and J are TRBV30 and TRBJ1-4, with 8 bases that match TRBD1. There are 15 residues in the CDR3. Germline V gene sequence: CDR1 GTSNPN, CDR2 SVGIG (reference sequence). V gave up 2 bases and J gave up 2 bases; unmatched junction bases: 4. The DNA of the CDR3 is TGTGCCTGGAGTACAGGACAGGGCACTAATGAAAAACTGTTTTTT. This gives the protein CAWSTGQGTNEKLFF.

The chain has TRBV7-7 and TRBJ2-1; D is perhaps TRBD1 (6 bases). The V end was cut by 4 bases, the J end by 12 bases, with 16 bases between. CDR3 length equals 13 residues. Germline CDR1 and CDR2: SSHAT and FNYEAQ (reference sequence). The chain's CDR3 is CASSSGGGSMQFF. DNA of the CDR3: TGTGCCAGCAGCTCTGGGGGCGGCAGCATGCAGTTCTTC.

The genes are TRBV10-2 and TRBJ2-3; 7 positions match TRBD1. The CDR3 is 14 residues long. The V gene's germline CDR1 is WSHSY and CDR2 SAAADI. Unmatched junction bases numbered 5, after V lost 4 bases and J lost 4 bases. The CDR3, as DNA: TGCGCCAGCAGTGGACAGGGAGTCTCAGATACGCAGTATTTT. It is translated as CASSGQGVSDTQYF.

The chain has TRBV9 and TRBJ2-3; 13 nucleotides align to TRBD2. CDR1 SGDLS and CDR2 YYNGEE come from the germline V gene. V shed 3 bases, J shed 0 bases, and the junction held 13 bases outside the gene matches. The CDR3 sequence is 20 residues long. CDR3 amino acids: CASSALGTSGNNPSTDTQYF. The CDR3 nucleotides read TGTGCCAGCAGCGCCCTTGGGACTAGCGGGAACAACCCTAGCACAGATACGCAGTATTTT.

The CDR3 loop reads CASSPRTSGLNEQFF. The CDR3 DNA reads TGTGCCAGCTCGCCCCGGACTAGCGGACTCAATGAGCAGTTCTTC. V is TRBV18 and J is TRBJ2-1, with TRBD2 matching 10 bases. This CDR3 comprises 15 residues. Trimming took 6 bases from V and 6 from J; bases not matched to a gene: 8. Germline CDR1 reads KGHSH; CDR2 reads LQKENI.

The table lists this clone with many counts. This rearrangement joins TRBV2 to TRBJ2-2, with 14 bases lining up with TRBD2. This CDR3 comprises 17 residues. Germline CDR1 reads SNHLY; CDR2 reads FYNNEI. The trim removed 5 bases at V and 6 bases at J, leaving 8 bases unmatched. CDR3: CASSSLETSGGAGELFF. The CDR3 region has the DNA TGTGCCAGCAGTTCCCTTGAGACTAGCGGGGGGGCCGGGGAGCTGTTTTTT.